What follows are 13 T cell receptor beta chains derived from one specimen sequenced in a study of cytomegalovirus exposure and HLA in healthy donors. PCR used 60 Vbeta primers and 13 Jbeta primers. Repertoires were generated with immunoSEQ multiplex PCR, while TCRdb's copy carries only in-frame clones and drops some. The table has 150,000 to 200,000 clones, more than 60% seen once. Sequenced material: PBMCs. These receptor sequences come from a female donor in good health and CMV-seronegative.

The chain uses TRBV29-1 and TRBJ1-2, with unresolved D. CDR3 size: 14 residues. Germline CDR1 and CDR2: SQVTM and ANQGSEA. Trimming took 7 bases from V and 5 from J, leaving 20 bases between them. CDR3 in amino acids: CSAGVDGKSYGYTF. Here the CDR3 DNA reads TGCAGCGCCGGGGTGGACGGTAAATCGTATGGCTACACCTTC.

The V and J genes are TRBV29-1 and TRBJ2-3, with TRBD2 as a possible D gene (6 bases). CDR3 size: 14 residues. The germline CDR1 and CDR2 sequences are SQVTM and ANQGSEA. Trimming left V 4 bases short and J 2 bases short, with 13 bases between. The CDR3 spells CSVGAGGDTDTQYF. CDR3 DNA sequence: TGCAGCGTTGGAGCGGGCGGGGACACAGATACGCAGTATTTT.

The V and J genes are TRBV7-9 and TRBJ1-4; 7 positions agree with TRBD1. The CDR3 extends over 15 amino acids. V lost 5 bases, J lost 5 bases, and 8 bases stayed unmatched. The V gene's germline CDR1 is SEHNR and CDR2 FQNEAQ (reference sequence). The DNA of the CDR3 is TGTGCCAGCAGCCCCGCGACAGGGAGGAATGAAAAACTGTTTTTT. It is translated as CASSPATGRNEKLFF.

CDR3 region: CASSDEAGSTDTQYF. CDR3 DNA sequence: TGTGCCAGCAGTGACGAAGCGGGGAGCACAGATACGCAGTATTTT. J is TRBJ2-3 and V is TRBV6-4, with TRBD2 matching over 7 bases. This CDR3 is 15 amino acids long. The germline CDR1 and CDR2 sequences are MRHNA and SNTAGT. V lost 2 bases, J lost 0 bases, and 2 bases stayed unmatched.

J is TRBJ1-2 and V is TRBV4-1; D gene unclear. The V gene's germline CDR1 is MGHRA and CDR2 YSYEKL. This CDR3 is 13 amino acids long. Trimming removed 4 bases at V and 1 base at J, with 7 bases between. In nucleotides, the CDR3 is TGCGCCAGCAGCCGGGAGATTAACTATGGCTACACCTTC. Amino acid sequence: CASSREINYGYTF.

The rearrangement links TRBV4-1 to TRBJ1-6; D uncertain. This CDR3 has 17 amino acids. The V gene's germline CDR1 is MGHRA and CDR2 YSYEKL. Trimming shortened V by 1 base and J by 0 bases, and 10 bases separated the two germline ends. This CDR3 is CASSQAVISSYNSPLHF. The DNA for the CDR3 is TGCGCCAGCAGCCAAGCCGTCATTAGCTCCTATAATTCACCCCTCCACTTT.

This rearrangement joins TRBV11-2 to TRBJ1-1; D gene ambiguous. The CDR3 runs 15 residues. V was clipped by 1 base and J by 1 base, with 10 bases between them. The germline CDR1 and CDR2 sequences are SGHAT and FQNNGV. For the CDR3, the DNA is TGTGCCAGCAGCTTAGTGCAGGCCCAGAACACTGAAGCTTTCTTT. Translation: CASSLVQAQNTEAFF.

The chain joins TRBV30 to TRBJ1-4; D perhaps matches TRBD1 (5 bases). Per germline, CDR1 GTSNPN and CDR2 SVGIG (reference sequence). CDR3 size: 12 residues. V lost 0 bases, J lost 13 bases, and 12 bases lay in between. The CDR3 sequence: CAWSVGVRRLFF. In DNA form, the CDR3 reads TGTGCCTGGAGTGTAGGGGTCCGGAGACTGTTTTTT.

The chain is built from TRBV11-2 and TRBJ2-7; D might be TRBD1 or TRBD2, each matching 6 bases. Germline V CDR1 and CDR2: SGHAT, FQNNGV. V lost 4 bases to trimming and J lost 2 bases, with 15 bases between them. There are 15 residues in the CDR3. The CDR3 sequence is CASSSDRRGTYEQYF. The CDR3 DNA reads TGTGCCAGCAGCTCAGACAGGAGGGGAACCTACGAGCAGTACTTC.

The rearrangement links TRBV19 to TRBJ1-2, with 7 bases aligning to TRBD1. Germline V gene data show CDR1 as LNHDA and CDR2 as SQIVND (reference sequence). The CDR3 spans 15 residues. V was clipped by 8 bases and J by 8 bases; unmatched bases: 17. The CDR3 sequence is CASQTGDIRMAGYTF. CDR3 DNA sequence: TGTGCCAGTCAAACAGGGGACATAAGGATGGCGGGCTACACCTTC.

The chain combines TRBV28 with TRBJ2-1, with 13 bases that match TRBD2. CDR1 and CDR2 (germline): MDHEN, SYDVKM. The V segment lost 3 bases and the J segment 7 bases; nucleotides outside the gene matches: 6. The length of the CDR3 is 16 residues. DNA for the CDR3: TGTGCCAGCAGTTTCCCGACTAGCGGGAGGTATAATGAGCAGTTCTTC. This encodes CASSFPTSGRYNEQFF.

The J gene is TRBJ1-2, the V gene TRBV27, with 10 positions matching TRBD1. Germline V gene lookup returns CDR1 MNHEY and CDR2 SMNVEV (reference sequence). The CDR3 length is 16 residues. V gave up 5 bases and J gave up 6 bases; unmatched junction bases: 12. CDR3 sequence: CASSDQWTGGVDGYTF. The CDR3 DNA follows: TGTGCCAGCAGTGACCAATGGACAGGGGGAGTCGATGGCTACACCTTC.

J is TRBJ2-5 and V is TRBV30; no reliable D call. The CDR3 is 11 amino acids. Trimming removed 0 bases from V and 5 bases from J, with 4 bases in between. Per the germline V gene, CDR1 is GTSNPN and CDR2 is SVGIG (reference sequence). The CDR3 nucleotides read TGTGCCTGGAGTGTAGCCGAGACCCAGTACTTC. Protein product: CAWSVAETQYF.